The 8 T cell receptor beta chains below were found in one sample sequenced in a study of T-cell memory formation after mild COVID-19. TCRdb re-called the 5' RACE reads through MiXCR, storing one row per CDR3 protein. This table holds 350,000 to 450,000 distinct CDR3 sequences, 25% to 30% found once. Sample: PBMCs or a T cell subset sorted from them (not recorded which). The receptors shown here come from an adult woman who had mild COVID-19 (a few samples of this study predate the infection). Cell type and time point are not known.

The chain is built from TRBV7-3 and TRBJ2-1; 9 bases line up with TRBD1. The CDR3 extends over 13 amino acids. Germline V lookup: CDR1 SGHTA, CDR2 FQGTGA. V lost 4 bases and J lost 6; bases outside the gene matches: 1. The CDR3 is CASSSTGGNEQFF. In DNA form, the CDR3 reads TGTGCCAGCAGCTCGACAGGGGGCAATGAGCAGTTCTTC.

In this sample, this clonotype turned up a few times. V gene TRBV7-6 combines with J gene TRBJ2-5, with 8 positions matching TRBD2. Trimming at V came to 5 bases and at J to 2 bases, leaving 10 bases not matched to a gene. Germline V gene lookup returns CDR1 SGHVS and CDR2 FNYEAQ. CDR3 length equals 16 residues. CDR3 sequence reads: CASSPRLARNQETQYF. CDR3 sequence (DNA): TGTGCCAGCAGCCCCAGACTAGCGAGAAATCAAGAGACCCAGTACTTC.

The CDR3 protein is CASSVVSSGTDEQYF. Written as DNA, the CDR3 is TGTGCCAGCAGCGTAGTCTCTAGCGGGACGGACGAGCAGTACTTC. This sequence joins TRBV9 and TRBJ2-7; 9 nucleotides match TRBD2. V trimming: 0 bases; J trimming: 5 bases; junction bases outside the gene matches: 6. Germline V lookup: CDR1 SGDLS, CDR2 YYNGEE. This CDR3 has 15 amino acids.

This clonotype was seen a handful of times. The genes are TRBV7-2 and TRBJ2-7, with a possible D match to TRBD2 (5 bases). V lost 2 bases to trimming and J lost 2 bases, with 10 bases between them. Germline lookup yields CDR1 SGHTA and CDR2 FQGNSA. The CDR3 consists of 14 residues. CDR3 coding DNA: TGTGCCAGCAGCTTATTCGGGGAGCCCTACGAGCAGTACTTC. Protein product: CASSLFGEPYEQYF.

This clonotype turned up a few times. The rearrangement links TRBV4-1 to TRBJ1-5; D perhaps matches TRBD1 (6 bases). The V end lost 4 bases, the J end lost 2 bases, and 15 bases lay between the germline ends. This CDR3 spans 16 amino acids. Germline CDR1 reads MGHRA; CDR2 reads YSYEKL. The CDR3: CASSRTYREGNQPQHF. The DNA for the CDR3 is TGCGCCAGCAGCCGTACTTACAGGGAAGGCAATCAGCCCCAGCATTTT.

V is TRBV10-3 and J is TRBJ1-3; 7 positions agree with TRBD1. The CDR3 loop spans 16 amino acids. V lost 4 bases to trimming and J lost 0 bases; unmatched junction nucleotides: 6. CDR1 and CDR2 (germline): ENHRY, SYGVKD. The chain's CDR3 is CAISAPGQSSGNTIYF. In DNA, the CDR3 is TGTGCCATCAGTGCTCCGGGACAGAGCTCTGGAAACACCATATATTTT.

This clonotype was seen only a few times. The V and J genes are TRBV11-3 and TRBJ2-1; possibly TRBD1 or TRBD2 for D (5 bases each). Germline V CDR1 and CDR2: SGHNT, YENEEA. The CDR3 spans 15 residues. Trimming removed 5 bases from V and 6 bases from J, with 17 bases in between. This CDR3 is CASSGRDGVGNEQFF. The CDR3, as DNA: TGTGCCAGCAGCGGCCGGGACGGGGTGGGCAATGAGCAGTTCTTC.

The rearrangement links TRBV5-1 to TRBJ2-5, with 7 bases aligning to TRBD1. Germline CDR1 reads SGHRS; CDR2 reads YFSETQ. The CDR3 sequence is 15 residues long. V trimming: 1 base; J trimming: 2 bases; junction bases outside the gene matches: 5. The CDR3 DNA sequence: TGCGCCAGCAGCTTGTTGGGGACAGCTCAAGAGACCCAGTACTTC. As protein: CASSLLGTAQETQYF.